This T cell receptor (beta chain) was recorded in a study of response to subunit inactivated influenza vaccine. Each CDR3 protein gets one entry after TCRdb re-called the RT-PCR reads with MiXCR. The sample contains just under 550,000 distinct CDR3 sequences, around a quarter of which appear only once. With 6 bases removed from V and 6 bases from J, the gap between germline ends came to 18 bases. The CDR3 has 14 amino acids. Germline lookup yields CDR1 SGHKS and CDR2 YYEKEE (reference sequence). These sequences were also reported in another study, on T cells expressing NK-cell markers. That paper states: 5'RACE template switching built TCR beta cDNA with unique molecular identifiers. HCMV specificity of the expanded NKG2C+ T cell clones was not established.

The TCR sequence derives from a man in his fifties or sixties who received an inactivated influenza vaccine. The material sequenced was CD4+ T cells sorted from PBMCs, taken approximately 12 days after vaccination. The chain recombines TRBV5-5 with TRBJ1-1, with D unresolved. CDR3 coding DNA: TGTGCCAGCAACTCGATTTACGGGTTGCCTGAAGCTTTCTTT. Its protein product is CASNSIYGLPEAFF.